This T cell receptor (beta chain) was observed in a study of T-cell memory formation after mild COVID-19. Study information: Largely, TCR clusters stayed within a single donor.

There are a few counts of this clonotype. The antigen is undetermined. Points from the study as a whole: A subset of responding clones appeared in pre-infection memory, suggesting cross-reactive memory joined. Contracting clones, day 15 to 85, had balanced CD4/CD8, and later expanders favored CD4+. Mostly located in CM and EM were contracting CD4+ clones, with contracting CD8+ clones located in EMRA.

From the 5' RACE reads, TCRdb called clonotypes with MiXCR, one entry per CDR3 protein. The data show about 470,000 distinct CDR3 sequences, roughly 25% seen once. The CDR3 length is 12 residues. CDR1 is LGHDT and CDR2 is YNNKEL in the germline V gene (reference sequence). V was shortened by 3 bases and J by 6 bases, with 9 bases between the two germline ends. This receptor was obtained from an adult woman who had mild COVID-19 (a few samples of this study predate the infection). Cell type and time point are not known. The sequencing input was PBMCs or a T cell subset sorted from them (not recorded which). This chain uses TRBV3-1 with TRBJ2-7; D possibly corresponds to TRBD2 (5 bases). CDR3 in DNA: TGTGCCAGCAGCCAGACCCGGGGCGAGCAGTACTTC. This codes for CASSQTRGEQYF.